This TCR beta chain comes out of a study of shared clonotypes between healthy human individuals. When replicate PCRs were run on sorted subsets, they used 200 to 250 ng DNA, approximately 33,000 T cell genomes. Here immunoSEQ multiplex PCR was the method, and the copy in TCRdb shows in-frame clones only, minus some. The table has roughly 1.5 million clones, nearly 99% seen once; the top ten hold 0.4% to 0.55%. V lost 1 base, J lost 5 bases, and 6 bases lay in between. Germline CDR1 reads SEHNR; CDR2 reads FQNEAQ (reference sequence). The CDR3 extends over 13 amino acids. The study, taken as a whole, reports: The researchers took only blood, and tissue repertoires probably look different. Some clonotypes were shared by all four sorted-subset donors, while others were not shared. The non-shared ones had lower generation probabilities than the shared ones.

Comment on this clone: Its target is unknown. Other DNA sequences of this sample code for an identical CDR3.

Sequencing used naive CD4+ T cells sorted from blood. Subset described: CD45RA+ positively selected. The chain joins TRBV7-9 to TRBJ2-1; D remains ambiguous. This clonotype was sampled from a man aged 25 to 40 in good health. The CDR3 sequence is CASSLGLDNEQFF. The CDR3 DNA is TGTGCCAGCAGCTTAGGACTCGACAATGAGCAGTTCTTC. Looking up the rest from reference TRBV7-9 and TRBJ2-1 gives the full variable domain: DTGVSQNPRHKITKRGQNVTFRCDPISEHNRLYWYRQTLGQGPEFLTYFQNEAQLEKSRLLSDRFSAERPKGSFSTLEIQRTEQGDSAMYLCASSLGLDNEQFFGPGTRLTVL.